This T cell receptor (beta chain) comes out of a study of CD8+ T cells in alopecia areata. Study-level background: In an open-label trial, patients got 5 to 10 mg tofacitinib twice daily. Study-level findings and limits: Scalp sequencing captures resident alphabeta T cells of normal skin too. Greater clonality was observed in lesional scalp samples, especially alopecia totalis/universalis, versus normal scalp. Mice gave a clearer picture of TCR sharing than patients did, possibly for HLA-related reasons.

The V gene's germline CDR1 is MDHEN and CDR2 SYDVKM. The trim removed 7 bases at V and 4 bases at J, leaving 3 bases unmatched. The CDR3 consists of 13 residues. As for this clone: Its target is unknown.

Extraction and reverse transcription of RNA yielded cDNA as the sequencing template. The method was immunoSEQ multiplex PCR; TCRdb's version includes in-frame clones alone and lacks a portion of them. The sample has 130,000 to 150,000 clones; roughly half are singletons. The source material was CD4+ T cells sorted from blood, sampled at week 0. This sequence was found in a human donor with alopecia areata. The chain uses TRBV28 and TRBJ2-3; 9 bases agree with TRBD1. The CDR3, as DNA: TGTGCCAGCAACGGACAGGGGCCAGATACGCAGTATTTT. This sequence encodes CASNGQGPDTQYF.